Presented here are 23 T cell receptor beta chains from one specimen sequenced in a study of molecular identifiers for immune sequencing clone quantification. TCRdb redid the calling of the PCR reads with MiXCR, one entry per CDR3 protein. Among around 82,000 distinct CDR3 sequences, under 20% were seen once, and the ten largest hold about 0.85%. The sample consisted of naive CD8+ T cells from blood, with Jurkat cell RNA spiked in. The subset: FACS-sorted CD8+CD4-CCR7+CD45RA+ naive T cells. These receptors were taken from a human donor in good health. Some libraries in this study had Jurkat cell RNA spiked in.

This clonotype was found many times. J is TRBJ1-1 and V is TRBV5-8; tentatively, D is TRBD1 (6 bases). Germline loops: CDR1 SGHTS, CDR2 YDEGEE. This CDR3 is built from 16 residues. V lost 4 bases and J 4 bases, leaving 20 bases between the germline ends. This CDR3 is CASSPGTNTPPTEAFF. Written as DNA, the CDR3 is TGTGCCAGCAGCCCCGGGACAAACACCCCCCCCACTGAAGCTTTCTTT.

This clonotype has only a few counts. A much bigger clone sits one base away, suggesting this may be a read error. V gene TRBV4-1 combines with J gene TRBJ1-1, with a tentative D call TRBD1 (6 bases). The CDR3 has 16 amino acids. Germline V gene lookup returns CDR1 MGHRA and CDR2 YSYEKL. With 3 bases removed from V and 3 bases from J, the gap between germline ends came to 17 bases. CDR3 loop: CASSHRGRGGYTEAFF. CDR3 in DNA: TGCGCCAGCAGCCACCGGGGCAGGGGAGGGTACACTGAAGCTTTCTTT.

The table lists this clonotype with many counts. V is TRBV20-1 and J is TRBJ2-2, with 8 positions matching TRBD1. This CDR3 has 14 amino acids. Germline CDR1 is DFQATT and CDR2 is SNEGSKA (reference sequence). J lost 4 bases, V lost 0 bases, and 1 base had no gene match. In DNA form, the CDR3 reads TGCAGTGCTAGAGAGGACAGGGTCACCGGGGAGCTGTTTTTT. This sequence encodes CSAREDRVTGELFF.

This clonotype came up many times. The V call is TRBV15, the J call TRBJ2-4; D is ambiguous. The CDR3 is 14 amino acids. V was pared by 1 base and J by 0 bases, with 4 bases between. Germline V gene data show CDR1 as LNHNV and CDR2 as YYDKDF (reference sequence). The CDR3 bases are TGTGCCACCAGCAGAGCGGTAGCCAAAAACATTCAGTACTTC. As protein: CATSRAVAKNIQYF.

This clonotype came up many times. The V call is TRBV30, the J call TRBJ2-7; possibly TRBD2 for D (5 bases). The CDR3 loop spans 14 amino acids. Germline V gene data show CDR1 as GTSNPN and CDR2 as SVGIG (reference sequence). V was trimmed by 3 bases and J by 0 bases, leaving 12 bases between them. As DNA, the CDR3 is TGTGCCTGGAGCGTCGGGGTCAGCTCCTACGAGCAGTACTTC. This gives the protein CAWSVGVSSYEQYF.

For this clonotype: Since a much larger clone is just one base distant, this may be a read error. The CDR3 DNA is TGCAGTGCTAGACTAGCGGAGACCTACGAGCAGTACTTC. The encoded protein is CSARLAETYEQYF. This chain links TRBV20-1 with TRBJ2-7; 7 nucleotides agree with TRBD2. The CDR3 is 13 amino acids. Germline CDR1 is DFQATT and CDR2 is SNEGSKA (reference sequence). J lost 2 bases, V lost 2 bases, and 3 bases had no gene match.

The sample holds many counts of this clonotype. This chain's CDR3 is CASSLSSVNTEAFF. As DNA, the CDR3 is TGCGCCAGCAGCTTGAGTTCCGTGAACACTGAAGCTTTCTTT. The rearrangement joins TRBV5-1 to TRBJ1-1; D not resolved. The CDR3 runs to 14 residues. Trimming pared 1 base from V and 0 bases from J, leaving 7 bases between. Germline-derived CDR1 and CDR2 are SGHRS and YFSETQ.

This clonotype has at least ten counts. The chain has TRBV19 and TRBJ2-7, with D perhaps matching TRBD1 or TRBD2 (5 bases each). V gave up 8 bases and J gave up 5 bases, with 19 bases separating them. Germline CDR1 is LNHDA and CDR2 is SQIVND (reference sequence). The CDR3 extends over 14 amino acids. The CDR3 bases are TGTGCCAGTCCTCGAGGGGTGCGTGGGGACGAGCAGTACTTC. Its translation is CASPRGVRGDEQYF. Filled out from reference TRBV19 and TRBJ2-7, the complete variable domain reads DGGITQSPKYLFRKEGQNVTLSCEQNLNHDAMYWYRQDPGQGLRLIYYSQIVNDFQKGDIAEGYSVSREKKESFPLTVTSAQKNPTAFYLCASPRGVRGDEQYFGPGTRLTVT.

This clonotype was picked up many times. This chain joins TRBV2 and TRBJ2-7; TRBD2 matches 8 bases. Germline V gene lookup returns CDR1 SNHLY and CDR2 FYNNEI. The CDR3 consists of 13 residues. V trimming: 8 bases; J trimming: 7 bases; junction bases outside the gene matches: 10. The DNA of the CDR3 is TGTGCCAGCTGCGACGGGGGGGCTTATGAGCAGTACTTC. This sequence encodes CASCDGGAYEQYF.

This clonotype was observed at least ten times. The chain couples TRBV27 to TRBJ2-2; 9 bases are shared with TRBD2. V shed 0 bases and J 0 bases; nucleotides not matched to a gene: 5. Looked up from germline, CDR1 is MNHEY and CDR2 is SMNVEV (reference sequence). The CDR3 length is 18 residues. CDR3 region: CASSLSASGAANTGELFF. DNA of the CDR3: TGTGCCAGCAGTTTATCAGCTAGCGGGGCCGCGAACACCGGGGAGCTGTTTTTT.

This clonotype was seen at least ten times. This chain uses TRBV7-9 with TRBJ1-2, with D perhaps matching TRBD1 (6 bases). The CDR3 has 16 residues. V was pared by 3 bases and J by 1 base, with 15 bases between. CDR1 is SEHNR, CDR2 FQNEAQ, per germline (reference sequence). DNA for the CDR3: TGTGCCAGCAGCTTTTCGACAGGCACCTTTAACTATGGCTACACCTTC. Encoded protein: CASSFSTGTFNYGYTF. Full variable domain (outside the CDR3, taken from reference TRBV7-9 and TRBJ1-2): DTGVSQNPRHKITKRGQNVTFRCDPISEHNRLYWYRQTLGQGPEFLTYFQNEAQLEKSRLLSDRFSAERPKGSFSTLEIQRTEQGDSAMYLCASSFSTGTFNYGYTFGSGTRLTVV.

In its sample, this clonotype was seen many times. The gene calls are TRBV7-9 and TRBJ2-7, with a weak D call TRBD1 (6 bases). V lost 5 bases and J lost 1, with 15 bases in between. The CDR3 extends over 15 amino acids. Germline CDR1 and CDR2: SEHNR and FQNEAQ (reference sequence). The CDR3 is CASSPVGALSYEQYF. The CDR3 DNA follows: TGTGCCAGCAGCCCTGTGGGGGCCTTGTCCTACGAGCAGTACTTC. The whole variable domain, remainder taken from reference TRBV7-9 and TRBJ2-7, is DTGVSQNPRHKITKRGQNVTFRCDPISEHNRLYWYRQTLGQGPEFLTYFQNEAQLEKSRLLSDRFSAERPKGSFSTLEIQRTEQGDSAMYLCASSPVGALSYEQYFGPGTRLTVT.

The rearrangement links TRBV12-5 to TRBJ1-4; D may be TRBD1 (6 bases). The germline V gene encodes CDR1 LGHNT and CDR2 FRNRAP. This CDR3 has 20 residues. V was clipped by 1 base and J by 0 bases, with 21 bases between them. Here the CDR3 reads CASGLARTETTLATNEKLFF. The CDR3 region has the DNA TGTGCTAGTGGTTTGGCCAGGACAGAAACGACCCTTGCAACTAATGAAAAACTGTTTTTT.

This clonotype was recorded at least ten times. The chain combines TRBV7-9 with TRBJ1-1; 7 bases fit TRBD1. J lost 4 bases, V lost 0 bases, and 5 bases had no gene match. There are 15 residues in the CDR3. From germline, CDR1 is SEHNR and CDR2 FQNEAQ (reference sequence). The CDR3 sequence: CASSLANRGGTEAFF. The CDR3 nucleotides read TGTGCCAGCAGCTTAGCAAACAGGGGTGGCACTGAAGCTTTCTTT. Looking up the rest from reference TRBV7-9 and TRBJ1-1 gives the full variable domain: DTGVSQNPRHKITKRGQNVTFRCDPISEHNRLYWYRQTLGQGPEFLTYFQNEAQLEKSRLLSDRFSAERPKGSFSTLEIQRTEQGDSAMYLCASSLANRGGTEAFFGQGTRLTVV.

In its sample, this clonotype was seen many times. The chain uses TRBV7-6 and TRBJ2-7; 12 nucleotides line up with TRBD1. This CDR3 has 16 residues. V gave up 3 bases and J gave up 5 bases; unmatched junction bases: 8. Germline V lookup: CDR1 SGHVS, CDR2 FNYEAQ. The CDR3 DNA sequence: TGTGCCAGCAGCTTGGCACCGGGGACAGGGGGCAACGAGCAGTACTTC. The encoded protein is CASSLAPGTGGNEQYF.

This clonotype occurred many times. J is TRBJ1-2 and V is TRBV12-3 or TRBV12-4, with D uncertain. Trimming removed 2 bases at V and 8 bases at J, with 12 bases between. The CDR3 runs 13 residues. CDR3 in amino acids: CASSLWGSRGYTF. In nucleotides, the CDR3 is TGTGCCAGCAGTTTATGGGGATCAAGGGGCTACACCTTC.

This clonotype was detected ten times or more. The chain recombines TRBV4-3 with TRBJ2-2; D call uncertain. CDR3 size: 16 residues. Germline V gene sequence: CDR1 LGHNA, CDR2 YSLEER. V lost 1 base and J lost 0, with 9 bases in between. The CDR3 DNA follows: TGCGCCAGCAGCCAAGCGGCGGAAGCGAACACCGGGGAGCTGTTTTTT. This codes for CASSQAAEANTGELFF.

This chain joins TRBV7-9 and TRBJ2-7; TRBD2 aligns across 8 bases. The V segment lost 5 bases and the J segment 0 bases; nucleotides outside the gene matches: 6. Germline V CDR1 and CDR2: SEHNR, FQNEAQ (reference sequence). The CDR3 has 15 amino acids. The CDR3 region is CASSAGLAGSYEQYF. CDR3 nucleotides: TGTGCCAGCAGCGCGGGGCTAGCGGGCTCCTACGAGCAGTACTTC.

This clonotype was detected many times. At one end the junction does not follow the germline gene, possibly because of a read error. The gene calls are TRBV5-6 and TRBJ1-4; D gene ambiguous. The germline V gene encodes CDR1 SGHDT and CDR2 YYEEEE. The length of the CDR3 is 13 residues. The CDR3: CASSLGRSEKLLF. The CDR3 region has the DNA TGTGCCAGCAGCTTGGGACGCAGTGAAAAACTGCTTTTT.

At least ten counts were recorded for this clonotype. The chain has TRBV4-2 and TRBJ2-7, with 11 bases aligning to TRBD1. V lost 2 bases and J lost 6; bases outside the gene matches: 3. This CDR3 has 14 amino acids. Germline CDR1 reads LGHNA; CDR2 reads YNFKEQ. The CDR3 protein is CASSQPGQGGEQYF. DNA of the CDR3: TGTGCCAGCAGCCAACCGGGACAGGGGGGCGAGCAGTACTTC.

V is TRBV7-9 and J is TRBJ2-7; D is undetermined. Per the germline V gene, CDR1 is SEHNR and CDR2 is FQNEAQ (reference sequence). Trimming shortened V by 5 bases and J by 6 bases, and 11 bases separated the two germline ends. The CDR3 loop spans 12 amino acids. The CDR3 loop is CASSDGPAEQYF. The CDR3 region has the DNA TGTGCCAGCAGCGACGGCCCGGCCGAGCAGTACTTC.

V usage is TRBV5-4 and J usage is TRBJ2-7; 7 positions match TRBD2. Germline values: CDR1 SGHNT, CDR2 YYREEE (reference sequence). The V and J ends lost 0 bases and 0 bases, in that order; junction bases with no gene match: 3. The CDR3 sequence is 15 residues long. Here the CDR3 DNA reads TGTGCCAGCAGCTTGGTCGCGGGGGACTCCTACGAGCAGTACTTC. Translated: CASSLVAGDSYEQYF.

This clonotype was found many times. The rearrangement joins TRBV9 to TRBJ1-1; TRBD1 might be the D (6 bases). Germline CDR1 SGDLS, CDR2 YYNGEE. V was clipped by 0 bases and J by 1 base, with 16 bases between them. The CDR3 extends over 17 amino acids. The CDR3 protein is CASSVGGGGRKNTEAFF. The DNA of the CDR3 is TGTGCCAGCAGCGTAGGAGGAGGGGGTCGTAAGAACACTGAAGCTTTCTTT.